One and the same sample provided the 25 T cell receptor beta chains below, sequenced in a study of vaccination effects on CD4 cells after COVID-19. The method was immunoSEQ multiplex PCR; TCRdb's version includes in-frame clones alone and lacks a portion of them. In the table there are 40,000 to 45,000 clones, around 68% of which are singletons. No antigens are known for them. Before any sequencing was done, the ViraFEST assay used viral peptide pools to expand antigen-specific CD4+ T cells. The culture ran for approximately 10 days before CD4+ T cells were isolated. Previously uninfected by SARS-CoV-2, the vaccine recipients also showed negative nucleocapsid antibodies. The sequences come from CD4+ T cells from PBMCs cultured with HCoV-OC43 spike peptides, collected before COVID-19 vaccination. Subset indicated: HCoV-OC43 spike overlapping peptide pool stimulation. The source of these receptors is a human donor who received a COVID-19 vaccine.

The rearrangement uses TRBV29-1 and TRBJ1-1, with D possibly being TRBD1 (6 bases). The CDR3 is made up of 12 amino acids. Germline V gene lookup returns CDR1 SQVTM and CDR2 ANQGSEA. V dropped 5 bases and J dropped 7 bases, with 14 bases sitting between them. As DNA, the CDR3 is TGCAGCGTTCTTAGGGGGTCCGTTGAAGCTTTCTTT. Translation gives CSVLRGSVEAFF.

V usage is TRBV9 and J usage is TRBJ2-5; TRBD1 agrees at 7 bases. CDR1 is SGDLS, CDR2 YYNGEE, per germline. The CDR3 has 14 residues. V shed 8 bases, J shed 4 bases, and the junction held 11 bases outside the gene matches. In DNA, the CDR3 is TGTGCCAGTTCCGTCGGGACAGTAGGAGAGACCCAGTACTTC. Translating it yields CASSVGTVGETQYF.

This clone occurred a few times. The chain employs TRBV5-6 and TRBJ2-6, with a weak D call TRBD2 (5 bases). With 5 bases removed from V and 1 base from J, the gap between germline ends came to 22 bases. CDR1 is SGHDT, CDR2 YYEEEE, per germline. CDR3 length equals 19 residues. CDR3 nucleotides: TGTGCCAGCAGGCTTAGGGAGCCGCCTCGAGCTTCTGGGGCCAACGTCCTGACTTTC. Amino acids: CASRLREPPRASGANVLTF.

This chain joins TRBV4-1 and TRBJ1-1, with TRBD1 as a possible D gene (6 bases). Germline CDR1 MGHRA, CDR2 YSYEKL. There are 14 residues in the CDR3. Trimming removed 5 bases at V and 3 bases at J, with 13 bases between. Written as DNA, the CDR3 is TGCGCCAGCAGCTCACAGGGTATCGACACTGAAGCTTTCTTT. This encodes CASSSQGIDTEAFF.

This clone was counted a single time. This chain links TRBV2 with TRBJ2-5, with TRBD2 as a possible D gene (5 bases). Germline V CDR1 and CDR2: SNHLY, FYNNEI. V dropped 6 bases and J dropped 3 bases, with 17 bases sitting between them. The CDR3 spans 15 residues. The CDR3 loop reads CASSDMGVSEETQYF. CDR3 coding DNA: TGTGCCAGCAGCGACATGGGTGTTAGCGAAGAGACCCAGTACTTC. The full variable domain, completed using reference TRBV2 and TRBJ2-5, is EPEVTQTPSHQVTQMGQEVILRCVPISNHLYFYWYRQILGQKVEFLVSFYNNEISEKSEIFDDQFSVERPDGSNFTLKIRSTKLEDSAMYFCASSDMGVSEETQYFGPGTRLLVL.

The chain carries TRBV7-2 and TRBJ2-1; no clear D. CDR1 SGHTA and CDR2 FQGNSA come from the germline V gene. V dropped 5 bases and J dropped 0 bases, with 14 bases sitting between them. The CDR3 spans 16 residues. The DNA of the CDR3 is TGTGCCAGCAGCCCCCGGCAGGACCTCTCCTACAATGAGCAGTTCTTC. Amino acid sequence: CASSPRQDLSYNEQFF.

The CDR3 DNA sequence: TGTGCCAGCAGTGTAGACAGGGTCAACTATGGCTACACCTTC. Translating gives CASSVDRVNYGYTF. The chain combines TRBV7-8 with TRBJ1-2, with 7 bases identical to TRBD1. Unmatched junction bases numbered 6, after V lost 6 bases and J lost 2 bases. Per the germline V gene, CDR1 is SGHVS and CDR2 is FQNEAQ. This CDR3 region has 14 residues. The full variable domain, completed using reference TRBV7-8 and TRBJ1-2, is GAGVSQSPRYKVAKRGQDVALRCDPISGHVSLFWYQQALGQGPEFLTYFQNEAQLDKSGLPSDRFFAERPEGSVSTLKIQRTQQEDSAVYLCASSVDRVNYGYTFGSGTRLTVV.

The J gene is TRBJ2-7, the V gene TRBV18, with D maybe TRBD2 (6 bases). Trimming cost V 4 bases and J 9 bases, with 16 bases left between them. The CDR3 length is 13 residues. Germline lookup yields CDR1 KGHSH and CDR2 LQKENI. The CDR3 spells CASSQSGSPGQYF. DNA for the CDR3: TGTGCCAGCTCACAGTCCGGGAGCCCGGGGCAGTACTTC.

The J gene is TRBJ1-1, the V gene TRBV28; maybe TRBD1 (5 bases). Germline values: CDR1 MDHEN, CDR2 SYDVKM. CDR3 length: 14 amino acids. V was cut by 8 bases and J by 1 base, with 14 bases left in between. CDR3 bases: TGTGCCAGCCCCCCCGCAGGGCGGAACACTGAAGCTTTCTTT. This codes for CASPPAGRNTEAFF.

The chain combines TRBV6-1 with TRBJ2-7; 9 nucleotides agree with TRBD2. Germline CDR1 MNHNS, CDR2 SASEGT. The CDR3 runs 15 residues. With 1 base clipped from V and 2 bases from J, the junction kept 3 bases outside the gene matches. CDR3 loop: CASSEELAGAYEQYF. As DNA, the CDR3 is TGTGCCAGCAGTGAAGAGTTAGCGGGGGCCTACGAGCAGTACTTC.

The chain's CDR3 is CASSLSDRVTGELFF. The CDR3 nucleotides read TGTGCCAGCAGTTTATCGGACAGGGTTACCGGGGAGCTGTTTTTT. The gene calls are TRBV28 and TRBJ2-2, with 8 positions matching TRBD1. V dropped 1 base and J dropped 5; count of bases not matched to a gene: 3. Germline V gene sequence: CDR1 MDHEN, CDR2 SYDVKM. The CDR3 is 15 residues long.

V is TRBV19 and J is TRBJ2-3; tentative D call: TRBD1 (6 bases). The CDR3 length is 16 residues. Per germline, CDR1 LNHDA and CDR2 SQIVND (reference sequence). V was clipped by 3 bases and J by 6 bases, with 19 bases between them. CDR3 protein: CASSMTGQTYRDTQYF. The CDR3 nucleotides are TGTGCCAGTAGTATGACAGGTCAAACCTACAGGGATACGCAGTATTTT.

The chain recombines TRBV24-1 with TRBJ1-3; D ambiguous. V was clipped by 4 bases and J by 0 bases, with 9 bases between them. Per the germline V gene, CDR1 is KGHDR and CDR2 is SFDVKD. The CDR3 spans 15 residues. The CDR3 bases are TGTGCCACCAGTGACCCACGGGGCTCTGGAAACACCATATATTTT. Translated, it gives CATSDPRGSGNTIYF.

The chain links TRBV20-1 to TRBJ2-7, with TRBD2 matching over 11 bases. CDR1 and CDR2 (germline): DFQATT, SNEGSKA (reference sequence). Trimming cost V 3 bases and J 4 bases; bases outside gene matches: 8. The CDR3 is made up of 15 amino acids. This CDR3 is CSASMVAGGYYEQYF. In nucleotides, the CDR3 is TGCAGTGCTAGTATGGTAGCGGGAGGGTATTACGAGCAGTACTTC.

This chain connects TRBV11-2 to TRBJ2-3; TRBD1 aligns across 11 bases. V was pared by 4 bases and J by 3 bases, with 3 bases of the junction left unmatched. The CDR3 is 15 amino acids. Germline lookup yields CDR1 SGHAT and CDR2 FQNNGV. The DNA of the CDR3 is TGTGCCAGCAGCTCGGACAGGGGGCGTACAGATACGCAGTATTTT. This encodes CASSSDRGRTDTQYF. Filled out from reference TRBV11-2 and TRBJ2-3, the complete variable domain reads EAGVAQSPRYKIIEKRQSVAFWCNPISGHATLYWYQQILGQGPKLLIQFQNNGVVDDSQLPKDRFSAERLKGVDSTLKIQPAKLEDSAVYLCASSSDRGRTDTQYFGPGTRLTVL.

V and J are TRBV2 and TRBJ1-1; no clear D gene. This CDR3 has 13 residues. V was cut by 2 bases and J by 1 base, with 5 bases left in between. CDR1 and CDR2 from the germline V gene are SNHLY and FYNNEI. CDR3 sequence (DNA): TGTGCCAGCAGTGAACAACAGAACACTGAAGCTTTCTTT. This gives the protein CASSEQQNTEAFF. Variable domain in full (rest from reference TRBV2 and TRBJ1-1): EPEVTQTPSHQVTQMGQEVILRCVPISNHLYFYWYRQILGQKVEFLVSFYNNEISEKSEIFDDQFSVERPDGSNFTLKIRSTKLEDSAMYFCASSEQQNTEAFFGQGTRLTVV.

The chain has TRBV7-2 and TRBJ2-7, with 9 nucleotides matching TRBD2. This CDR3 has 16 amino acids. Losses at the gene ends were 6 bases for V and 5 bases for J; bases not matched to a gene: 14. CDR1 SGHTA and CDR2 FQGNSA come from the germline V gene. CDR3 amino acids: CASRVGRSSGSDEQYF. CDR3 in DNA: TGTGCCAGCAGGGTTGGCCGGAGTAGCGGGAGTGACGAGCAGTACTTC. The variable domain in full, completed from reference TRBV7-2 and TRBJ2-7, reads GAGVSQSPSNKVTEKGKDVELRCDPISGHTALYWYRQSLGQGLEFLIYFQGNSAPDKSGLPSDRFSAERTGGSVSTLTIQRTQQEDSAVYLCASRVGRSSGSDEQYFGPGTRLTVT.

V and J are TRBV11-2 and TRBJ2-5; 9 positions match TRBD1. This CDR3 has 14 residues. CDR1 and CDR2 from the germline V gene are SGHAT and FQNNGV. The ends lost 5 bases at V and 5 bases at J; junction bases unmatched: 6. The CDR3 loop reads CASSPDRGIETQYF. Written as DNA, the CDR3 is TGTGCCAGCAGCCCAGACAGGGGGATCGAGACCCAGTACTTC. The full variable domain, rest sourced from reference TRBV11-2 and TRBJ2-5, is EAGVAQSPRYKIIEKRQSVAFWCNPISGHATLYWYQQILGQGPKLLIQFQNNGVVDDSQLPKDRFSAERLKGVDSTLKIQPAKLEDSAVYLCASSPDRGIETQYFGPGTRLLVL.

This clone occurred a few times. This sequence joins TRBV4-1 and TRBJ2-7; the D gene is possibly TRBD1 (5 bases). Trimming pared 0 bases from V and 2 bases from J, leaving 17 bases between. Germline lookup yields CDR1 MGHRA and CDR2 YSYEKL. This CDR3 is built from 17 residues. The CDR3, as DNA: TGCGCCAGCAGCCAAGACGCCGGACACCCAGCTCCCTACGAGCAGTACTTC. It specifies CASSQDAGHPAPYEQYF.

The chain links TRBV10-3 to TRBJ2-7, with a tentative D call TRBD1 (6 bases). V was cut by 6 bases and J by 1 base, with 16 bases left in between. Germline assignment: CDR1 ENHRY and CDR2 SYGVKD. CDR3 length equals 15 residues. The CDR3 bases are TGTGCCATCAGCAGACAGGTTAGCGTTTCCTACGAGCAGTACTTC. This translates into CAISRQVSVSYEQYF.

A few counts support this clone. CDR3: CAWRRDTEAFF. CDR3 sequence (DNA): TGTGCCTGGAGAAGGGACACTGAAGCTTTCTTT. The chain combines TRBV30 with TRBJ1-1; D is unresolved. CDR3 length: 11 amino acids. V was shortened by 3 bases and J by 3 bases, with 5 bases between the two germline ends. Germline lookup yields CDR1 GTSNPN and CDR2 SVGIG (reference sequence).

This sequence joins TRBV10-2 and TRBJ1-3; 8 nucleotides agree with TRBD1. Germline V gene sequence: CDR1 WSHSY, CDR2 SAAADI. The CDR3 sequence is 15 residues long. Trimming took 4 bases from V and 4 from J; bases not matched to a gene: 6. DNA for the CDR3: TGCGCCAGCAGTGGGAGACAGGGGTACGGAAACACCATATATTTT. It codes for CASSGRQGYGNTIYF.

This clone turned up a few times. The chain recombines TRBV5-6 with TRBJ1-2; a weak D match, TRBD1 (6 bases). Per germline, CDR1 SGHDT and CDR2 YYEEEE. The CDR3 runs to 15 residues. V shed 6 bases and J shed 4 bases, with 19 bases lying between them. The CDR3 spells CASNYRVRTPYGYTF. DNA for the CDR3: TGTGCCAGCAACTACAGGGTCCGAACCCCCTATGGCTACACCTTC.

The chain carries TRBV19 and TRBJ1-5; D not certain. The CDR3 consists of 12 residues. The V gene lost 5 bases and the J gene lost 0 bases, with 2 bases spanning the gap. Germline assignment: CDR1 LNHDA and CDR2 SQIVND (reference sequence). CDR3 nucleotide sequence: TGTGCCAGTAGTCGTAGCAATCAGCCCCAGCATTTT. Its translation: CASSRSNQPQHF.

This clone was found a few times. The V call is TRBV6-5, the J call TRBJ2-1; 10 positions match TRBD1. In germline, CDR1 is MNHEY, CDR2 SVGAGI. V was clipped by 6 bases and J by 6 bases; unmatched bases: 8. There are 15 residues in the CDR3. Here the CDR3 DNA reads TGTGCCAGCAGCAAAAGACAGGGGGCCTTCAATGAGCAGTTCTTC. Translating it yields CASSKRQGAFNEQFF.